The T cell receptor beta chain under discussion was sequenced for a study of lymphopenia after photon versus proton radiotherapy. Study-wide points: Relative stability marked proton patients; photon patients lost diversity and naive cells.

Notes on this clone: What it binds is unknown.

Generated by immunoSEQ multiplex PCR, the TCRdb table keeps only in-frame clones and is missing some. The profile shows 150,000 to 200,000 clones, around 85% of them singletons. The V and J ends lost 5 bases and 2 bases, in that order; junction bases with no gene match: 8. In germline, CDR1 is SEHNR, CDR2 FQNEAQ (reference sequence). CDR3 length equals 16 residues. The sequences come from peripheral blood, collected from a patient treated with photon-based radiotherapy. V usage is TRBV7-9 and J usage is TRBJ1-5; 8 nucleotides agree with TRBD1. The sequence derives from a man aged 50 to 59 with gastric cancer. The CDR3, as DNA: TGTGCCAGCAGCAAATCACAGGGGGTCGGCAATCAGCCCCAGCATTTT. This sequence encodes CASSKSQGVGNQPQHF.